Listed below are T cell receptor beta chains from one sample, sequenced in a study of blood T cells in healthy people across ages. MiXCR, run by TCRdb on the 5' RACE reads, gives a single entry per CDR3 protein. This sample carries 1.5 million to 2 million distinct CDR3 sequences, 28% of them seen once, and the ten largest clones take about 8%. Input material: blood. Receptors were obtained from a woman younger than 45 in good health. The CDR3 runs from the conserved cysteine through the conserved F or W. The D gene is left open where the match is weak. Clone size appears in some rows only: once, few, many, or a class for an expanded clone.

cdr3_length: 14; j_call: TRBJ2-1; v_call: TRBV5-1; clone_size: .; d_call: TRBD2; cdr3_nt: TGCGCCAGCAGCCGACTAGCGGGGGACCCGGGGCAGTTCTTC; cdr3_aa: CASSRLAGDPGQFF
cdr3_length: 14; j_call: TRBJ2-7; v_call: TRBV28; clone_size: many; d_call: TRBD1; cdr3_nt: TGTGCCAGCAGCCCCGGTCGGGGACAGTACGAGCAGTACTTC; cdr3_aa: CASSPGRGQYEQYF
cdr3_length: 13; j_call: TRBJ2-3; v_call: TRBV6-6; clone_size: many; d_call: .; cdr3_nt: TGTGCCAGCAGGGCAGCCAGCACAGATACGCAGTATTTT; cdr3_aa: CASRAASTDTQYF
cdr3_length: 14; j_call: TRBJ1-1; v_call: TRBV7-2; clone_size: few; d_call: .; cdr3_nt: TGTGCCAGTAGAACAGGGTTTTCCAACACTGAAGCTTTCTTT; cdr3_aa: CASRTGFSNTEAFF
cdr3_length: 16; j_call: TRBJ2-1; v_call: TRBV3-1; clone_size: many; d_call: .; cdr3_nt: TGTGCCAGCAGCCAACGTGGAGCGGCGAGCTACAATGAGCAGTTCTTC; cdr3_aa: CASSQRGAASYNEQFF
cdr3_length: 13; j_call: TRBJ2-1; v_call: TRBV7-9; clone_size: many; d_call: .; cdr3_nt: TGTGCCAGCAGCTTAGGCGGGATCAATGAGCAGTTCTTC; cdr3_aa: CASSLGGINEQFF
cdr3_length: 12; j_call: TRBJ2-2; v_call: TRBV6-5; clone_size: .; d_call: .; cdr3_nt: TGTGCCAGCCGCAAGGGACCCGGGGAGCGGTTTTTT; cdr3_aa: CASRKGPGERFF
cdr3_length: 12; j_call: TRBJ2-7; v_call: TRBV29-1; clone_size: .; d_call: TRBD2; cdr3_nt: TGCAGCGCCGGGGAGGGCTATAATGAGCAGTACTTC; cdr3_aa: CSAGEGYNEQYF
cdr3_length: 11; j_call: TRBJ2-3; v_call: TRBV14; clone_size: few; d_call: .; cdr3_nt: TGTGCCAGCAGCCGCCCGAATACGCAGTATTTT; cdr3_aa: CASSRPNTQYF
cdr3_length: 17; j_call: TRBJ2-5; v_call: TRBV5-1; clone_size: few; d_call: .; cdr3_nt: TGCGCCAGCGGCAGACGAACCGGGGTCGGCGGCCAAGAGACCCAGTACTTC; cdr3_aa: CASGRRTGVGGQETQYF
cdr3_length: 17; j_call: TRBJ2-7; v_call: TRBV7-2; clone_size: many; d_call: .; cdr3_nt: TGTGCCAGCAGCCCACTGATTCGGAATGAGGGCTCCTACGAGCAGTACTTC; cdr3_aa: CASSPLIRNEGSYEQYF
cdr3_length: 16; j_call: TRBJ2-1; v_call: TRBV11-2; clone_size: few; d_call: TRBD2; cdr3_nt: TGTGCCAGCAGCTTAGGTCCGGGACTAGCGGGAGTTGAGCAGTTCTTC; cdr3_aa: CASSLGPGLAGVEQFF
cdr3_length: 12; j_call: TRBJ2-3; v_call: TRBV20-1; clone_size: few; d_call: TRBD2; cdr3_nt: TGCAGTGCTGCTGGGGGGGCAGATACGCAGTATTTT; cdr3_aa: CSAAGGADTQYF
cdr3_length: 14; j_call: TRBJ2-4; v_call: TRBV2; clone_size: many; d_call: .; cdr3_nt: TGTGCCGGTACCCCCAGTCTAGCCAAAAACATTCAGTACTTC; cdr3_aa: CAGTPSLAKNIQYF
cdr3_length: 13; j_call: TRBJ2-1; v_call: TRBV29-1; clone_size: .; d_call: .; cdr3_nt: TGCAGCGCTCCCGTGCCGGTGGGCAATGAGCAGTTCTTC; cdr3_aa: CSAPVPVGNEQFF
cdr3_length: 13; j_call: TRBJ2-1; v_call: TRBV29-1; clone_size: .; d_call: .; cdr3_nt: TGCAGCGTTGAAGATCGGAGAAACAATGAGCAGTTCTTC; cdr3_aa: CSVEDRRNNEQFF
cdr3_length: 17; j_call: TRBJ2-1; v_call: TRBV24-1; clone_size: many; d_call: .; cdr3_nt: TGTGCCACCAGTGATAGCTCCGGGTCGAGCTCCTACAATGAGCAGTTCTTC; cdr3_aa: CATSDSSGSSSYNEQFF
cdr3_length: 15; j_call: TRBJ2-4; v_call: TRBV5-1; clone_size: once; d_call: TRBD2; cdr3_nt: TGCGCCAGCAGCCCAGGACTAGCGGGGACAAACATTCAGTACTTC; cdr3_aa: CASSPGLAGTNIQYF
cdr3_length: 15; j_call: TRBJ2-2; v_call: TRBV10-3; clone_size: few; d_call: TRBD1; cdr3_nt: TGTGCCATCAAAACCGGGACAGGGATGTCCGGGGAGCTGTTTTTT; cdr3_aa: CAIKTGTGMSGELFF
cdr3_length: 13; j_call: TRBJ1-2; v_call: TRBV15; clone_size: few; d_call: .; cdr3_nt: TGTGCCACCAGCAGACGAGGGGAGATTGGCTACACCTTC; cdr3_aa: CATSRRGEIGYTF
cdr3_length: 15; j_call: TRBJ2-1; v_call: TRBV5-1; clone_size: .; d_call: .; cdr3_nt: TGCGCCGGCAGACCAATAGGGTCCTCTTCGTACGAGCAGTTCTTC; cdr3_aa: CAGRPIGSSSYEQFF
cdr3_length: 16; j_call: TRBJ1-5; v_call: TRBV7-6; clone_size: .; d_call: TRBD1; cdr3_nt: TGTGCCAGCAGCTTAGATACAGGGGGGCGCAATCAGCCCCAGCATTTT; cdr3_aa: CASSLDTGGRNQPQHF
cdr3_length: 15; j_call: TRBJ1-4; v_call: TRBV7-9; clone_size: few; d_call: .; cdr3_nt: TGTGCCAGCAGCTTGACGGCCGTCGTTGGGGAAAAACTGTTTTTT; cdr3_aa: CASSLTAVVGEKLFF
cdr3_length: 13; j_call: TRBJ2-7; v_call: TRBV6-2/TRBV6-3; clone_size: .; d_call: .; cdr3_nt: TGTGCCAGCAGTTACAGGCCGAGGGACGAGCAGTACTTC; cdr3_aa: CASSYRPRDEQYF
cdr3_length: 15; j_call: TRBJ2-3; v_call: TRBV7-2; clone_size: many; d_call: TRBD1; cdr3_nt: TGTGCCAGCAGCGCCAGGGGGAGCCAGGGAGATACGCAGTATTTT; cdr3_aa: CASSARGSQGDTQYF
cdr3_length: 14; j_call: TRBJ1-1; v_call: TRBV4-2; clone_size: once; d_call: .; cdr3_nt: TGTGCCAGCAGCCAAGTCAGAGGCGGTGTCGAAGCTTTCTTT; cdr3_aa: CASSQVRGGVEAFF
cdr3_length: 14; j_call: TRBJ1-1; v_call: TRBV10-3; clone_size: .; d_call: TRBD1; cdr3_nt: TGTGCCATCAGTGAATACGGACAGGGTGGTGAAGCTTTCTTT; cdr3_aa: CAISEYGQGGEAFF
cdr3_length: 12; j_call: TRBJ2-5; v_call: TRBV20-1; clone_size: .; d_call: .; cdr3_nt: TGCAGTGGGGCCGGGGGAAGGGAGACCCAGTACTTC; cdr3_aa: CSGAGGRETQYF
cdr3_length: 13; j_call: TRBJ2-1; v_call: TRBV10-3; clone_size: many; d_call: TRBD1; cdr3_nt: TGTGCCACCGGGGGGACAGGGTATGATGAGCAGTTCTTC; cdr3_aa: CATGGTGYDEQFF
cdr3_length: 14; j_call: TRBJ1-5; v_call: TRBV10-3; clone_size: .; d_call: .; cdr3_nt: TGTGCCAGCAAGGGAACAGCGTCCAATCAGCCCCAGCATTTT; cdr3_aa: CASKGTASNQPQHF
cdr3_length: 17; j_call: TRBJ2-5; v_call: TRBV6-6; clone_size: few; d_call: TRBD2; cdr3_nt: TGTGCCAGCACCAACACTGGACTAGCTGTAGTTCGAGAGACCCAGTACTTC; cdr3_aa: CASTNTGLAVVRETQYF
cdr3_length: 16; j_call: TRBJ1-2; v_call: TRBV5-1; clone_size: .; d_call: .; cdr3_nt: TGCGCCAGCAGCTTGGGTTGGACAGCCTACCCATATGGCTACACCTTC; cdr3_aa: CASSLGWTAYPYGYTF
cdr3_length: 15; j_call: TRBJ2-5; v_call: TRBV7-6; clone_size: many; d_call: .; cdr3_nt: TGTGCCAGCAGCTTAGGTTTGAGCGGACAAGAGACCCAGTACTTC; cdr3_aa: CASSLGLSGQETQYF
cdr3_length: 15; j_call: TRBJ2-7; v_call: TRBV24-1; clone_size: .; d_call: TRBD1; cdr3_nt: TGTGCTACCAGTGATTCGACAGGGAATCTCTACGAGCAGTACTTC; cdr3_aa: CATSDSTGNLYEQYF
cdr3_length: 14; j_call: TRBJ2-5; v_call: TRBV9; clone_size: .; d_call: .; cdr3_nt: TGTGCCAGCACCGGAGGGGGCGCCGAAGAGACCCAGTACTTC; cdr3_aa: CASTGGGAEETQYF
cdr3_length: 16; j_call: TRBJ1-4; v_call: TRBV7-2; clone_size: .; d_call: .; cdr3_nt: TGTGCCAGCAGCTTGGGGTTCAGAACCACTAATGAAAAACTGTTTTTT; cdr3_aa: CASSLGFRTTNEKLFF
cdr3_length: 16; j_call: TRBJ2-4; v_call: TRBV5-1; clone_size: .; d_call: .; cdr3_nt: TGCGCCAGCAGCTTGGCGGTGGTGGGGCGCACGAACATTCAGTACTTC; cdr3_aa: CASSLAVVGRTNIQYF
cdr3_length: 14; j_call: TRBJ1-5; v_call: TRBV19; clone_size: .; d_call: .; cdr3_nt: TGTGCCAGTAGCCCCGGACTGCACAATCAGCCCCAGCATTTT; cdr3_aa: CASSPGLHNQPQHF
cdr3_length: 17; j_call: TRBJ2-5; v_call: TRBV7-2; clone_size: .; d_call: TRBD2; cdr3_nt: TGTGCCAGCAGCTCTCAAAGGGGAAGCGGGACTGAAGAGACCCAGTACTTC; cdr3_aa: CASSSQRGSGTEETQYF